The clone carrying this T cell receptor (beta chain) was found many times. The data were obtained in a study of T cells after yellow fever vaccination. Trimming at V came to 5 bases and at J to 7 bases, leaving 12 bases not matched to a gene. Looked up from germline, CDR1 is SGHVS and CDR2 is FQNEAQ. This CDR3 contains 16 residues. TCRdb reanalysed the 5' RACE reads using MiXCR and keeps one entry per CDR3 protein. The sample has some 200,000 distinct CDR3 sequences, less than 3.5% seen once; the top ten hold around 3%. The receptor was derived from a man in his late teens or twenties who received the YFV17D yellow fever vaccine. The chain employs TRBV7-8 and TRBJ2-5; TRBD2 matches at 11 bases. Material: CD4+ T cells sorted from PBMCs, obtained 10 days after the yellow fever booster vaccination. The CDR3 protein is CASSPLSGGAPRTQYF. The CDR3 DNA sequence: TGTGCCAGCAGCCCCCTTAGCGGGGGGGCCCCAAGGACCCAGTACTTC.